One and the same sample provided the 30 T cell receptor beta chains below, sequenced in a study of CD8 T cells in Susac syndrome. RNA totalling roughly 0.5 to 1 ug underwent reverse transcription with random hexamers. Each CDR3 protein is one row after TCRdb ran MiXCR on the immunoSEQ multiplex PCR reads. The sample records about 29,000 distinct CDR3 sequences, 85% to 95% being singletons. The sample taken for sequencing was CD8+ T cells from PBMCs. These receptors were collected from a human donor in good health.

In this sample, this clonotype turned up once. The chain employs TRBV7-9 and TRBJ1-1; tentative D call: TRBD1 (6 bases). Between the trimmed V and J ends, which lost 5 bases and 8 bases, there was a span of 15 bases. CDR3 size: 13 residues. The germline V gene encodes CDR1 SEHNR and CDR2 FQNEAQ (reference sequence). This chain's CDR3 is CASSQDNRAEAFF. In DNA, the CDR3 is TGTGCCAGCAGCCAGGATAACAGGGCGGAAGCTTTCTTT. Complete variable domain (other parts from reference TRBV7-9 and TRBJ1-1): DTGVSQNPRHKITKRGQNVTFRCDPISEHNRLYWYRQTLGQGPEFLTYFQNEAQLEKSRLLSDRFSAERPKGSFSTLEIQRTEQGDSAMYLCASSQDNRAEAFFGQGTRLTVV.

The rearrangement uses TRBV6-2 or TRBV6-3 and TRBJ1-4; D gene ambiguous. This CDR3 is 15 amino acids long. The V gene lost 5 bases and the J gene lost 4 bases, with 14 bases spanning the gap. CDR1 and CDR2 from the germline V gene are MNHEY and SVGEGT. The CDR3, as DNA: TGTGCCAGCAGTGCCAGGATCCGCTTTAATGAAAAACTGTTTTTT. It codes for CASSARIRFNEKLFF.

The chain recombines TRBV12-3 or TRBV12-4 with TRBJ2-2; tentatively, D is TRBD1 or TRBD2 (5 bases each). This CDR3 comprises 16 residues. With 4 bases removed from V and 5 bases from J, the gap between germline ends came to 17 bases. CDR3 in amino acids: CASSYAPGRRTGELFF. Here the CDR3 DNA reads TGTGCCAGCAGTTACGCCCCGGGGCGGAGAACCGGGGAGCTGTTTTTT.

V is TRBV12-3 or TRBV12-4 and J is TRBJ2-7; possibly TRBD1 or TRBD2 for D (5 bases each). CDR3 length: 13 amino acids. Trimming stripped 5 bases from V and 3 bases from J, with 11 bases between. The CDR3 region has the DNA TGTGCCAGCAGTCGGGACGGCTACTACGAGCAGTACTTC. Protein sequence: CASSRDGYYEQYF.

V usage is TRBV11-2 and J usage is TRBJ1-6; D perhaps matches TRBD1 (6 bases). The germline V gene encodes CDR1 SGHAT and CDR2 FQNNGV. The CDR3 runs to 14 residues. Trimming stripped 6 bases from V and 8 bases from J, with 14 bases between. The CDR3 DNA reads TGTGCCAGCAGGGGGGCAGGGATGGATTCACCCCTCCACTTT. This encodes CASRGAGMDSPLHF.

The rearrangement joins TRBV4-3 to TRBJ2-7, with a weak D call TRBD1 (5 bases). The CDR3 covers 14 residues. Germline loops: CDR1 LGHNA, CDR2 YSLEER. V lost 0 bases, J lost 6 bases, and 12 bases lay in between. This chain's CDR3 is CASSQERGPTEQYF. The DNA for the CDR3 is TGCGCCAGCAGCCAAGAAAGGGGCCCTACCGAGCAGTACTTC.

The V gene is TRBV28, the J gene TRBJ2-5, with a weak D call TRBD2 (6 bases). Germline-derived CDR1 and CDR2 are MDHEN and SYDVKM. CDR3 length: 12 amino acids. CDR3 bases: TGTGCTGCCGGGACTTCAAGGGAGACCCAGTACTTC. Its protein product is CAAGTSRETQYF. Full variable domain (remainder filled in from reference TRBV28 and TRBJ2-5): DVKVTQSSRYLVKRTGEKVFLECVQDMDHENMFWYRQDPGLGLRLIYFSYDVKMKEKGDIPEGYSVSREKKERFSLILESASTNQTSMYLCAAGTSRETQYFGPGTRLLVL.

The rearrangement links TRBV13 to TRBJ1-2; 9 nucleotides agree with TRBD1. Germline V CDR1 and CDR2: PRHDT, FYEKMQ (reference sequence). V lost 1 base and J lost 7; bases outside the gene matches: 7. This CDR3 is built from 15 residues. This CDR3 reads CASSLAFDRGGGYTF. Written as DNA, the CDR3 is TGTGCCAGCAGCTTAGCCTTCGACAGGGGGGGTGGCTACACCTTC. Combining the CDR3 with reference TRBV13 and TRBJ1-2 gives the whole variable domain AAGVIQSPRHLIKEKRETATLKCYPIPRHDTVYWYQQGPGQDPQFLISFYEKMQSDKGSIPDRFSAQQFSDYHSELNMSSLELGDSALYFCASSLAFDRGGGYTFGSGTRLTVV.

The chain combines TRBV9 with TRBJ2-7; possibly TRBD1 for D (6 bases). The CDR3 totals 14 residues. V was pared by 3 bases and J by 7 bases, with 17 bases between. The germline CDR1 and CDR2 sequences are SGDLS and YYNGEE. CDR3 sequence reads: CASSAGQRGGEQYF. The CDR3 bases are TGTGCCAGCAGCGCCGGACAGCGAGGCGGGGAGCAGTACTTC. The full variable domain, completed using reference TRBV9 and TRBJ2-7, is DSGVTQTPKHLITATGQRVTLRCSPRSGDLSVYWYQQSLDQGLQFLIQYYNGEERAKGNILERFSAQQFPDLHSELNLSSLELGDSALYFCASSAGQRGGEQYFGPGTRLTVT.

This clonotype was observed once. V gene TRBV27 combines with J gene TRBJ1-1, with 9 bases matching TRBD1. This CDR3 is 14 amino acids long. J lost 5 bases, V lost 6 bases, and 7 bases had no gene match. CDR1 and CDR2 (germline): MNHEY, SMNVEV (reference sequence). The CDR3 spells CASSWGQGGTEAFF. The CDR3 nucleotides read TGTGCCAGCAGCTGGGGACAGGGAGGTACTGAAGCTTTCTTT.

V gene TRBV11-2 combines with J gene TRBJ1-4, with D possibly being TRBD1 (5 bases). The V end lost 7 bases, the J end lost 5 bases, and 20 bases lay between the germline ends. CDR3 length: 16 residues. In germline, CDR1 is SGHAT, CDR2 FQNNGV. CDR3 protein: CASTNRGMSGNEKLFF. In nucleotides, the CDR3 is TGTGCCAGCACCAATCGGGGGATGTCGGGAAATGAAAAACTGTTTTTT.

This clonotype was detected once. The V call is TRBV29-1, the J call TRBJ1-1; no definite D call. The CDR3 has 12 amino acids. V lost 7 bases to trimming and J lost 0 bases, with 9 bases between them. Germline-derived CDR1 and CDR2 are SQVTM and ANQGSEA. The CDR3 DNA reads as TGCAGCGCCTTGGAGGTGAACACTGAAGCTTTCTTT. As protein: CSALEVNTEAFF. The whole variable domain, remainder taken from reference TRBV29-1 and TRBJ1-1, is SAVISQKPSRDICQRGTSLTIQCQVDSQVTMMFWYRQQPGQSLTLIATANQGSEATYESGFVIDKFPISRPNLTFSTLTVSNMSPEDSSIYLCSALEVNTEAFFGQGTRLTVV.

The chain links TRBV4-3 to TRBJ1-6; D not certain. Germline CDR1 reads LGHNA; CDR2 reads YSLEER. The ends were cut back, 0 bases at V and 3 bases at J, with 12 bases in the middle. The CDR3 is made up of 17 amino acids. DNA of the CDR3: TGCGCCAGCAGCCAAGATCTTGGGCATTTCTATAATTCACCCCTCCACTTT. Its translation is CASSQDLGHFYNSPLHF.

The J gene is TRBJ1-4, the V gene TRBV19; a possible D gene is TRBD1 (5 bases). Germline-derived CDR1 and CDR2 are LNHDA and SQIVND (reference sequence). This CDR3 is built from 15 residues. V was trimmed by 7 bases and J by 2 bases, leaving 14 bases between them. CDR3 bases: TGTGCCAGTACCGGGACGGTTTGGACTAATGAAAAACTGTTTTTT. The encoded protein is CASTGTVWTNEKLFF.

The count of this clonotype is one. V and J are TRBV7-8 and TRBJ2-1, with TRBD2 identical over 15 bases. CDR1 SGHVS and CDR2 FQNEAQ come from the germline V gene. V lost 4 bases to trimming and J lost 8 bases; unmatched junction nucleotides: 6. The CDR3 has 16 residues. CDR3 sequence reads: CASSSRTSGGADEQFF. CDR3 bases: TGTGCCAGCAGCTCCCGGACTAGCGGGGGGGCAGATGAGCAGTTCTTC.

V and J are TRBV11-2 and TRBJ2-3; 11 bases align to TRBD1. Trimming at V came to 7 bases and at J to 4 bases, leaving 16 bases not matched to a gene. CDR1 is SGHAT and CDR2 is FQNNGV in the germline V gene. This CDR3 region has 18 residues. CDR3 sequence: CASTLAPRTGGVADTQYF. DNA of the CDR3: TGTGCCAGCACCCTCGCCCCTCGGACAGGGGGCGTCGCAGATACGCAGTATTTT.

Remarks on this clonotype: The junction departs from germline at one end; a sequencing error may be responsible. This chain uses TRBV5-1 with TRBJ2-5; possibly TRBD2 for D (5 bases). Germline loops: CDR1 SGHRS, CDR2 YFSETQ. There are 15 residues in the CDR3. The CDR3 nucleotides are TGCGCCAGCAGCTTGAGGGAGTCTTATCAAGAGGCCCAGTACTTC. It is translated as CASSLRESYQEAQYF.

The chain links TRBV27 to TRBJ2-7, with D tentatively TRBD2 (7 bases). Germline CDR1 MNHEY, CDR2 SMNVEV (reference sequence). Trimming removed 5 bases at V and 13 bases at J, with 18 bases between. CDR3 size: 12 residues. The CDR3 DNA sequence: TGTGCCAGCAGTCCACCGACGGGGGGCGCATACTTC. Translated: CASSPPTGGAYF.

This chain connects TRBV13 to TRBJ1-1, with D unclear. The CDR3 has 13 residues. Between the trimmed V and J ends, which lost 4 bases and 0 bases, there was a span of 6 bases. The V gene's germline CDR1 is PRHDT and CDR2 FYEKMQ (reference sequence). In DNA form, the CDR3 reads TGTGCCAGCAGCTATGACATGAACACTGAAGCTTTCTTT. This codes for CASSYDMNTEAFF. The full variable domain, its missing parts supplied by reference TRBV13 and TRBJ1-1, is AAGVIQSPRHLIKEKRETATLKCYPIPRHDTVYWYQQGPGQDPQFLISFYEKMQSDKGSIPDRFSAQQFSDYHSELNMSSLELGDSALYFCASSYDMNTEAFFGQGTRLTVV.

The chain couples TRBV9 to TRBJ2-3; 7 bases agree with TRBD1. The CDR3 runs to 14 residues. The germline gives CDR1 SGDLS, CDR2 YYNGEE. V was clipped by 4 bases and J by 1 base; unmatched bases: 3. The CDR3 here is CASSSQGGTDTQYF. CDR3 coding DNA: TGTGCCAGCAGCTCCCAGGGGGGCACAGATACGCAGTATTTT.

The chain uses TRBV9 and TRBJ1-1; 7 nucleotides agree with TRBD1. This CDR3 has 14 residues. V dropped 3 bases and J dropped 3; count of bases not matched to a gene: 5. Germline CDR1 and CDR2: SGDLS and YYNGEE. The CDR3 here is CASSAAGGDTEAFF. The CDR3 DNA reads as TGTGCCAGCAGCGCCGCAGGGGGAGACACTGAAGCTTTCTTT. The variable domain in full, with the rest retrieved from reference TRBV9 and TRBJ1-1, is DSGVTQTPKHLITATGQRVTLRCSPRSGDLSVYWYQQSLDQGLQFLIQYYNGEERAKGNILERFSAQQFPDLHSELNLSSLELGDSALYFCASSAAGGDTEAFFGQGTRLTVV.

This chain links TRBV4-3 with TRBJ1-6; D is possibly TRBD1 (5 bases). V lost 4 bases and J lost 9, with 13 bases in between. Germline V gene sequence: CDR1 LGHNA, CDR2 YSLEER. The CDR3 sequence is 14 residues long. CDR3 DNA: TGCGCCAGCAGCCCGACAGTATCTGGTTCACCCCTCCACTTT. Encoded protein: CASSPTVSGSPLHF.

The chain carries TRBV24-1 and TRBJ2-1; the D is unclear. V gave up 5 bases and J gave up 0 bases, with 13 bases separating them. CDR1 is KGHDR and CDR2 is SFDVKD in the germline V gene. CDR3 length equals 16 residues. CDR3 residues: CATSAGRVPSYNEQFF. The DNA of the CDR3 is TGTGCCACCAGTGCGGGTAGGGTTCCCTCCTACAATGAGCAGTTCTTC.

The chain joins TRBV20-1 to TRBJ2-3, with D perhaps being TRBD1 or TRBD2 (7 bases each). This CDR3 has 15 residues. CDR1 DFQATT and CDR2 SNEGSKA come from the germline V gene (reference sequence). Trimming stripped 0 bases from V and 2 bases from J, with 12 bases between. CDR3 residues: CSAREAGQSTDTQYF. The DNA for the CDR3 is TGCAGTGCTAGAGAAGCGGGACAGTCCACAGATACGCAGTATTTT.

In this sample, this clonotype turned up once. The CDR3 reads CSADIQGGTEAFF. Written as DNA, the CDR3 is TGCAGTGCTGATATACAGGGAGGAACTGAAGCTTTCTTT. The V call is TRBV20-1, the J call TRBJ1-1; weak D call: TRBD1 (6 bases). The V end lost 5 bases, the J end lost 5 bases, and 15 bases lay between the germline ends. This CDR3 spans 13 amino acids. Germline values: CDR1 DFQATT, CDR2 SNEGSKA (reference sequence).

This clonotype was picked up one time. The J gene is TRBJ1-2, the V gene TRBV4-3; the match to TRBD1 covers 7 bases. The V and J ends lost 1 base and 7 bases, in that order; junction bases with no gene match: 15. Germline V gene lookup returns CDR1 LGHNA and CDR2 YSLEER. The CDR3 extends over 17 amino acids. This CDR3 is CASSQGSQGSLSFGYTF. CDR3 bases: TGCGCCAGCAGCCAAGGATCACAGGGGTCGCTATCCTTTGGCTACACCTTC.

This chain uses TRBV25-1 with TRBJ2-1, with D unclear. The V gene's germline CDR1 is MGHDK and CDR2 SYGVNS. The germline V and J ends were trimmed by 3 bases and 7 bases, with 10 bases remaining between them. The CDR3 consists of 13 residues. CDR3 nucleotide sequence: TGTGCCAGCAGTGAGAGTGGGGTGAATGAGCAGTTCTTC. Protein: CASSESGVNEQFF.

The chain carries TRBV24-1 and TRBJ1-1; 7 nucleotides align to TRBD1. The trim removed 4 bases at V and 7 bases at J, leaving 11 bases unmatched. CDR1 and CDR2 (germline): KGHDR, SFDVKD. This CDR3 region has 15 residues. CDR3 coding DNA: TGTGCCACCAGTGACTCCGGACAGGCCAGGGGTGAAGCTTTCTTT. This sequence encodes CATSDSGQARGEAFF.

V gene TRBV7-8 combines with J gene TRBJ2-1; the match to TRBD2 covers 11 bases. Germline V gene sequence: CDR1 SGHVS, CDR2 FQNEAQ. After removal of 1 base from V and 11 bases from J, the junction contained 10 bases not matched to a gene. This CDR3 has 16 amino acids. CDR3 protein: CASSLELAGAPSKQFF. The DNA for the CDR3 is TGTGCCAGCAGCTTAGAACTAGCGGGGGCCCCGTCGAAGCAGTTCTTC.

The chain employs TRBV25-1 and TRBJ2-3, with a possible D match to TRBD1 (6 bases). V shed 3 bases and J shed 0 bases, with 13 bases lying between them. CDR1 MGHDK and CDR2 SYGVNS come from the germline V gene. CDR3 length: 16 amino acids. CDR3 amino acids: CASSEWTVGSTDTQYF. The CDR3 region has the DNA TGTGCCAGCAGTGAGTGGACAGTTGGAAGCACAGATACGCAGTATTTT. Full variable domain (rest looked up from reference TRBV25-1 and TRBJ2-3): EADIYQTPRYLVIGTGKKITLECSQTMGHDKMYWYQQDPGMELHLIHYSYGVNSTEKGDLSSESTVSRIRTEHFPLTLESARPSHTSQYLCASSEWTVGSTDTQYFGPGTRLTVL.